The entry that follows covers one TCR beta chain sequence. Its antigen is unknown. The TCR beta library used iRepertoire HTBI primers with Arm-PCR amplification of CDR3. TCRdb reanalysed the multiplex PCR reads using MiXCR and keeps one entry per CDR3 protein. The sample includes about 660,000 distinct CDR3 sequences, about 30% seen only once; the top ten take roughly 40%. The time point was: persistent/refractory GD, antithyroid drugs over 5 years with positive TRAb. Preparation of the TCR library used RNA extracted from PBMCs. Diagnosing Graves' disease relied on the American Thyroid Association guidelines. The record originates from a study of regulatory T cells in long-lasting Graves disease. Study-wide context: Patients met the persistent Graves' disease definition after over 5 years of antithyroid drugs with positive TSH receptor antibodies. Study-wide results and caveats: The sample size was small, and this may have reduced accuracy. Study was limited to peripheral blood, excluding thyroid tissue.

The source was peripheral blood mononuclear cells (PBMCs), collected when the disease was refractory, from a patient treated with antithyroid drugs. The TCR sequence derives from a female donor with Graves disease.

The CDR3 protein is CAWSQGRVAFF. In DNA, the CDR3 is TGTGCCTGGAGTCAGGGCAGGGTAGCTTTCTTT. The gene calls are TRBV30 and TRBJ1-1; TRBD1 is a possible D gene (5 bases). The CDR3 contains 11 residues. Trimming took 2 bases from V and 10 from J, leaving 11 bases between them. CDR1 is GTSNPN, CDR2 SVGIG, per germline (reference sequence).